This TCR beta chain was profiled in a study of blood T cells in healthy people across ages. Study-wide results and limits: Donors of long life had a larger count of naive CD4+ cells and greater diversity than aged donors. It was held that the diversity estimates obtained from one million T cells were underestimates.

Note on this clonotype: Its antigen remains unknown.

Next came a second PCR, run for about 7 to 12 cycles, which used a sample-barcoded 5' primer along with a J-beta primer mix. One entry per CDR3 protein, called by TCRdb with MiXCR from the 5' RACE reads. In the table there are about a million distinct CDR3 sequences, around two fifths of which are singletons. Ten milliliters of peripheral blood were drawn from each donor into EDTA-treated tubes. The germline gives CDR1 MNHEY, CDR2 SVGAGI. The V and J ends lost 4 bases and 2 bases, in that order; junction bases with no gene match: 9. The CDR3 runs to 17 residues. This receptor was taken from a man between 18 and 35 years old in good health. V and J are TRBV6-5 and TRBJ2-3; TRBD1 agrees at 10 bases. Sequencing used blood. The CDR3 DNA is TGTGCCAGCAGTTCCCTTGGACAGGGGGTAGACACAGATACGCAGTATTTT. Its translation is CASSSLGQGVDTDTQYF.